These 3 T cell receptor beta chains came from one sample sequenced in a study of response to subunit inactivated influenza vaccine. In TCRdb, the RT-PCR reads were re-called with MiXCR into one record per CDR3 protein. Among some 500,000 distinct CDR3 sequences listed, about 15% were seen once. Here the sequenced sample was CD4+ T cells sorted from PBMCs, taken around 25 months after vaccination. These receptor sequences come from a man aged 50-75 years who received an inactivated influenza vaccine.

Only a few counts were recorded for this clonotype. V usage is TRBV2 and J usage is TRBJ2-7, with D maybe TRBD2 (7 bases). V was clipped by 11 bases and J by 7 bases, with 21 bases between them. Looked up from germline, CDR1 is SNHLY and CDR2 is FYNNEI. The CDR3 totals 13 residues. The DNA of the CDR3 is TGTGCCGCGGGGGCGGGACTGGTAGGAGAGCAGTACTTC. Translation: CAAGAGLVGEQYF.

This clonotype has more than one count but fewer than ten. This rearrangement joins TRBV7-2 to TRBJ2-3; 8 bases align to TRBD1. Germline CDR1 SGHTA, CDR2 FQGNSA. CDR3 length: 15 amino acids. The V gene end was trimmed by 1 base and the J gene end by 6 bases; junction bases not matched to a gene: 6. CDR3 in amino acids: CASSLGGQGWDTQYF. CDR3 in DNA: TGTGCCAGCAGCTTAGGAGGACAGGGCTGGGATACGCAGTATTTT.

The chain is built from TRBV6-1 and TRBJ2-5; D is possibly TRBD1 or TRBD2 (6 bases each). The V end was cut by 6 bases, the J end by 4 bases, with 21 bases between. This CDR3 has 16 residues. Germline V gene data show CDR1 as MNHNS and CDR2 as SASEGT. The CDR3 sequence: CASRSYGGRERETQYF. The CDR3 DNA is TGTGCCAGCAGGTCATACGGGGGCAGGGAGCGAGAGACCCAGTACTTC.